Below, 10 T cell receptor beta chains from the same sample are listed, as sequenced in a study of cytomegalovirus exposure and HLA in healthy donors. The PCR made use of 60 Vbeta and 13 Jbeta primers. Assay used: immunoSEQ multiplex PCR; TCRdb lists only in-frame clones, some missing. The repertoire holds 170,000 or so clones, with around three quarters as singletons. Sequenced sample: PBMCs. Receptor source: a man aged 35-49 years in good health and CMV-seronegative.

The chain has TRBV30 and TRBJ2-7; 9 bases map to TRBD2. The CDR3 is made up of 17 amino acids. J gave up 0 bases and V 4 bases, and 13 bases lay outside the gene matches. CDR1 is GTSNPN and CDR2 is SVGIG in the germline V gene (reference sequence). CDR3 sequence: CAWKEREVYVSSYEQYF. For the CDR3, the DNA is TGTGCCTGGAAGGAGCGGGAGGTCTACGTAAGCTCCTACGAGCAGTACTTC.

This chain joins TRBV4-3 and TRBJ2-1; no clear D gene. Looked up from germline, CDR1 is LGHNA and CDR2 is YSLEER. Trimming pared 5 bases from V and 10 bases from J, leaving 12 bases between. The CDR3 totals 12 residues. This CDR3 is CASSKYSREQFF. CDR3 DNA sequence: TGCGCCAGCAGCAAGTACTCCAGGGAGCAGTTCTTC.

This rearrangement joins TRBV5-1 to TRBJ2-4, with 7 bases matching TRBD1. This CDR3 spans 13 amino acids. Unmatched junction bases numbered 3, after V lost 4 bases and J lost 5 bases. The germline V gene encodes CDR1 SGHRS and CDR2 YFSETQ. CDR3 sequence: CASSTGQENIQYF. CDR3 bases: TGCGCCAGCAGCACCGGACAGGAAAACATTCAGTACTTC.

The V and J genes are TRBV18 and TRBJ2-2, with a possible D match to TRBD2 (5 bases). With 5 bases removed from V and 5 bases from J, the gap between germline ends came to 6 bases. There are 12 residues in the CDR3. Germline V CDR1 and CDR2: KGHSH, LQKENI. The CDR3 DNA is TGTGCCAGCTCAGGGAGTACCGGGGAGCTGTTTTTT. This codes for CASSGSTGELFF.

The gene calls are TRBV7-2 and TRBJ2-7; TRBD1 might be the D (5 bases). V lost 0 bases and J lost 3, with 6 bases in between. Germline CDR1 reads SGHTA; CDR2 reads FQGNSA. This CDR3 region has 13 residues. This CDR3 is CASSLARDYEQYF. For the CDR3, the DNA is TGTGCCAGCAGCTTAGCCAGGGACTACGAGCAGTACTTC.

The chain uses TRBV7-2 and TRBJ1-2; the D gene is possibly TRBD1 (5 bases). Per the germline V gene, CDR1 is SGHTA and CDR2 is FQGNSA. The CDR3 contains 14 residues. V lost 5 bases and J 0 bases, leaving 10 bases between the germline ends. DNA of the CDR3: TGTGCCAGCAGCACGACAGTTTCTAACTATGGCTACACCTTC. It yields the protein CASSTTVSNYGYTF.

The rearrangement joins TRBV7-2 to TRBJ1-1; D uncertain. CDR1 and CDR2 (germline): SGHTA, FQGNSA. The V gene lost 6 bases and the J gene lost 0 bases, with 8 bases spanning the gap. This CDR3 is built from 13 residues. The CDR3 DNA sequence: TGTGCCAGCAGTCGACATATGAACACTGAAGCTTTCTTT. Its translation: CASSRHMNTEAFF.

The chain employs TRBV25-1 and TRBJ1-4; no firm D call. Per the germline V gene, CDR1 is MGHDK and CDR2 is SYGVNS. V lost 1 base and J lost 5, with 8 bases in between. There are 14 residues in the CDR3. The CDR3 DNA sequence: TGTGCCAGCAGTGAATCGGCGGGGAATGAAAAACTGTTTTTT. It yields the protein CASSESAGNEKLFF.

The chain recombines TRBV5-1 with TRBJ1-1; D may be TRBD1 (6 bases). With 4 bases removed from V and 3 bases from J, the gap between germline ends came to 19 bases. This CDR3 spans 16 amino acids. Germline V gene sequence: CDR1 SGHRS, CDR2 YFSETQ. CDR3 sequence (DNA): TGCGCCAGCAGCCCAAATAGGGGGGGCTCGTACACTGAAGCTTTCTTT. Protein sequence: CASSPNRGGSYTEAFF.

The chain combines TRBV15 with TRBJ1-3; TRBD1 might be the D (5 bases). Germline assignment: CDR1 LNHNV and CDR2 YYDKDF (reference sequence). The CDR3 totals 18 residues. V dropped 3 bases and J dropped 0 bases, with 18 bases sitting between them. The CDR3 DNA sequence: TGTGCCACCAGCAGCCCCCGACAGAAACCTAGCTCTGGAAACACCATATATTTT. Its protein is CATSSPRQKPSSGNTIYF. Looking up the rest from reference TRBV15 and TRBJ1-3 gives the full variable domain: DAMVIQNPRYQVTQFGKPVTLSCSQTLNHNVMYWYQQKSSQAPKLLFHYYDKDFNNEADTPDNFQSRRPNTSFCFLDIRSPGLGDTAMYLCATSSPRQKPSSGNTIYFGEGSWLTVV.